These T cell receptor beta chains were read from a single sample in a study of T-cell memory formation after mild COVID-19. One entry per CDR3 protein, called by TCRdb with MiXCR from the 5' RACE reads. The table includes around 200,000 distinct CDR3 sequences, 20% to 25% detected once. Specimen: PBMCs or a T cell subset sorted from them (not recorded which). These receptors originate from an adult woman who had mild COVID-19 (a few samples of this study predate the infection). Cell type and time point are not known. Both conserved end residues are part of each CDR3. The D gene is left open where the match is weak. The size field is filled for only some rows; it gives once, few, many or a size class.

abundance: few
j_gene: TRBJ1-6
v_gene: TRBV7-8
d_gene: NA
CDR3aa: CASSRDSPLHF
CDR3nt: TGTGCCAGCAGCCGAGATTCACCCCTCCACTTT

abundance: NA
j_gene: TRBJ2-7
v_gene: TRBV7-9
d_gene: NA
CDR3aa: CASSLVGTFSSEQYF
CDR3nt: TGTGCCAGCAGCTTAGTGGGCACCTTTTCCTCCGAGCAGTACTTC

abundance: few
j_gene: TRBJ2-1
v_gene: TRBV14
d_gene: NA
CDR3aa: CASRGMGYNEQFF
CDR3nt: TGTGCCAGCAGGGGAATGGGGTACAATGAGCAGTTCTTC

abundance: few
j_gene: TRBJ2-5
v_gene: TRBV3-1
d_gene: TRBD2
CDR3aa: CASSQRTSGSGETQYF
CDR3nt: TGTGCCAGCAGCCAGAGGACTAGCGGGAGTGGAGAGACCCAGTACTTC

abundance: many
j_gene: TRBJ2-3
v_gene: TRBV4-3
d_gene: NA
CDR3aa: CASSQDKPDTQYF
CDR3nt: TGCGCCAGCAGCCAAGATAAACCAGATACGCAGTATTTT

abundance: NA
j_gene: TRBJ2-5
v_gene: TRBV5-6
d_gene: TRBD2
CDR3aa: CASSEAGTSDQETQYF
CDR3nt: TGTGCCAGCAGCGAAGCCGGGACTAGCGACCAAGAGACCCAGTACTTC

abundance: few
j_gene: TRBJ1-1
v_gene: TRBV5-6
d_gene: NA
CDR3aa: CASSLGQGAEAFF
CDR3nt: TGTGCCAGCAGCTTGGGCCAGGGCGCTGAAGCTTTCTTT

abundance: few
j_gene: TRBJ1-3
v_gene: TRBV29-1
d_gene: NA
CDR3aa: CSVQDGLSGNTIYF
CDR3nt: TGCAGCGTTCAGGACGGACTCTCTGGAAACACCATATATTTT

abundance: few
j_gene: TRBJ2-1
v_gene: TRBV4-3
d_gene: TRBD2
CDR3aa: CASSQDRLAEPYNEQFF
CDR3nt: TGCGCCAGCAGCCAAGATCGGCTAGCGGAACCCTACAATGAGCAGTTCTTC

abundance: NA
j_gene: TRBJ2-3
v_gene: TRBV6-1
d_gene: NA
CDR3aa: CASSVSVGTQYF
CDR3nt: TGTGCCAGCAGTGTTAGCGTGGGGACGCAGTATTTT

abundance: few
j_gene: TRBJ1-1
v_gene: TRBV18
d_gene: NA
CDR3aa: CASSPGRSNTEAFF
CDR3nt: TGTGCCAGCTCACCGGGACGGTCGAACACTGAAGCTTTCTTT

abundance: NA
j_gene: TRBJ1-1
v_gene: TRBV5-4
d_gene: TRBD1
CDR3aa: CASSLGTGIEAFF
CDR3nt: TGTGCCAGCAGCCTAGGGACAGGAATTGAAGCTTTCTTT

abundance: NA
j_gene: TRBJ2-3
v_gene: TRBV12-3/TRBV12-4
d_gene: TRBD2
CDR3aa: CASSGTSGRTDTQYF
CDR3nt: TGTGCCAGCAGTGGGACTAGCGGACGCACAGATACGCAGTATTTT

abundance: NA
j_gene: TRBJ2-7
v_gene: TRBV5-1
d_gene: NA
CDR3aa: CASSSNPSYEQYF
CDR3nt: TGCGCCAGCAGCTCGAACCCCTCCTACGAGCAGTACTTC

abundance: NA
j_gene: TRBJ1-1
v_gene: TRBV25-1
d_gene: NA
CDR3aa: CASSEWTDTEAFF
CDR3nt: TGTGCCAGCAGTGAATGGACCGACACTGAAGCTTTCTTT

abundance: NA
j_gene: TRBJ2-7
v_gene: TRBV29-1
d_gene: TRBD2
CDR3aa: CSVEGGRPYEQYF
CDR3nt: TGCAGCGTCGAGGGCGGGAGGCCCTACGAGCAGTACTTC

abundance: few
j_gene: TRBJ2-7
v_gene: TRBV29-1
d_gene: NA
CDR3aa: CSVEFRDTLVGGVYEQYF
CDR3nt: TGCAGCGTTGAATTTCGGGACACCCTTGTGGGGGGTGTCTACGAGCAGTACTTC

abundance: few
j_gene: TRBJ2-1
v_gene: TRBV7-3
d_gene: NA
CDR3aa: CASSFRDLSSYNEQFF
CDR3nt: TGTGCCAGCAGCTTCAGGGACTTGAGCTCCTACAATGAGCAGTTCTTC

abundance: NA
j_gene: TRBJ2-7
v_gene: TRBV12-3/TRBV12-4
d_gene: NA
CDR3aa: CASSGGPEQYF
CDR3nt: TGTGCCAGCAGTGGGGGCCCCGAGCAGTACTTC

abundance: many
j_gene: TRBJ1-1
v_gene: TRBV5-1
d_gene: NA
CDR3aa: CASSLRGNTEAFF
CDR3nt: TGCGCCAGCAGCCTTAGGGGGAACACTGAAGCTTTCTTT

abundance: few
j_gene: TRBJ2-4
v_gene: TRBV24-1
d_gene: NA
CDR3aa: CATSDLGGNIQYF
CDR3nt: TGTGCCACCAGTGATTTGGGGGGAAACATTCAGTACTTC

abundance: NA
j_gene: TRBJ2-7
v_gene: TRBV14
d_gene: TRBD1
CDR3aa: CASSLRDRDYEQYF
CDR3nt: TGTGCCAGCAGCCTCCGGGACAGGGACTACGAGCAGTACTTC

abundance: NA
j_gene: TRBJ2-7
v_gene: TRBV25-1
d_gene: TRBD2
CDR3aa: CASRDSGLADEQYF
CDR3nt: TGTGCCAGCAGAGACTCGGGACTAGCAGACGAGCAGTACTTC

abundance: NA
j_gene: TRBJ2-7
v_gene: TRBV29-1
d_gene: NA
CDR3aa: CSVEDGKSYEQYF
CDR3nt: TGCAGCGTCGAGGACGGGAAGTCCTACGAGCAGTACTTC

abundance: NA
j_gene: TRBJ2-5
v_gene: TRBV29-1
d_gene: NA
CDR3aa: CSVDGSYQETQYF
CDR3nt: TGCAGCGTTGACGGGAGTTACCAAGAGACCCAGTACTTC

abundance: few
j_gene: TRBJ2-7
v_gene: TRBV7-9
d_gene: TRBD1
CDR3aa: CASSYRGDPYEQYF
CDR3nt: TGTGCCAGCAGCTACAGGGGTGATCCTTACGAGCAGTACTTC

abundance: NA
j_gene: TRBJ2-3
v_gene: TRBV29-1
d_gene: TRBD2
CDR3aa: CSVALAGGPTDTQYF
CDR3nt: TGCAGCGTCGCATTAGCGGGAGGGCCCACAGATACGCAGTATTTT

abundance: NA
j_gene: TRBJ2-3
v_gene: TRBV3-1
d_gene: NA
CDR3aa: CASSQVIGKPNVADTQYF
CDR3nt: TGTGCCAGCAGCCAAGTCATCGGGAAACCAAACGTGGCAGATACGCAGTATTTT

abundance: NA
j_gene: TRBJ2-2
v_gene: TRBV29-1
d_gene: NA
CDR3aa: CSVPLPGTHTGELFF
CDR3nt: TGCAGCGTTCCCCTCCCCGGGACACACACCGGGGAGCTGTTTTTT

abundance: NA
j_gene: TRBJ2-3
v_gene: TRBV4-3
d_gene: TRBD1
CDR3aa: CASSQRGQGARTDTQYF
CDR3nt: TGCGCCAGCAGCCAAAGGGGACAGGGGGCGAGGACAGATACGCAGTATTTT

abundance: few
j_gene: TRBJ2-4
v_gene: TRBV21-1
d_gene: NA
CDR3aa: CASSKWRTRAKNIQYF
CDR3nt: TGTGCCAGCAGCAAATGGCGCACAAGAGCCAAAAACATTCAGTACTTC

abundance: few
j_gene: TRBJ1-2
v_gene: TRBV6-5
d_gene: NA
CDR3aa: CASSALDRVYGYTF
CDR3nt: TGTGCCAGCAGTGCGTTAGACAGAGTCTATGGCTACACCTTC

abundance: few
j_gene: TRBJ1-2
v_gene: TRBV12-3/TRBV12-4
d_gene: TRBD1
CDR3aa: CASSDTGTAYGYTF
CDR3nt: TGTGCCAGCAGTGACACCGGGACAGCCTATGGCTACACCTTC

abundance: few
j_gene: TRBJ2-1
v_gene: TRBV20-1
d_gene: NA
CDR3aa: CSASEGVLPYNEQFF
CDR3nt: TGCAGTGCTAGCGAAGGGGTACTTCCCTACAATGAGCAGTTCTTC

abundance: few
j_gene: TRBJ2-7
v_gene: TRBV27
d_gene: TRBD2
CDR3aa: CASSQSGPGLGSYEQYF
CDR3nt: TGTGCCAGCAGTCAAAGCGGACCGGGACTAGGGTCATACGAGCAGTACTTC

abundance: NA
j_gene: TRBJ2-7
v_gene: TRBV4-1
d_gene: TRBD1
CDR3aa: CASSQGQGATTSYEQYF
CDR3nt: TGCGCCAGCAGCCAAGGACAGGGGGCGACAACCTCCTACGAGCAGTACTTC

abundance: few
j_gene: TRBJ2-1
v_gene: TRBV5-6
d_gene: NA
CDR3aa: CASSFEPGPVTNEQFF
CDR3nt: TGTGCCAGCAGCTTCGAACCCGGTCCGGTAACGAATGAGCAGTTCTTC